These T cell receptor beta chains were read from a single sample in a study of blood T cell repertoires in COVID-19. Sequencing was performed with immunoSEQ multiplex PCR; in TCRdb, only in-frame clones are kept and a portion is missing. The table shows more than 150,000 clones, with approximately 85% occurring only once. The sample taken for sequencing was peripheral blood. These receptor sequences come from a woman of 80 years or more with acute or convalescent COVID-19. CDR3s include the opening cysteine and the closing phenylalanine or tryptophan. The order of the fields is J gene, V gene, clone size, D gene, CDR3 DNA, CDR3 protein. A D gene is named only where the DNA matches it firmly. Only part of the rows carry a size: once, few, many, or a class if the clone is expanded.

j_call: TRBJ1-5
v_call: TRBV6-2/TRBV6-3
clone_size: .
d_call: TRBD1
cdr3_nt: TGTGCCAGCAGTCGACAGGGAGGCAATCAGCCCCAGCATTTT
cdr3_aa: CASSRQGGNQPQHF

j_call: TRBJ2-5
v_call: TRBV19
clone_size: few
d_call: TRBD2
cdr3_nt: TGTGCCAGTAGTATACAGGGAGGGTTGGAGACCCAGTACTTC
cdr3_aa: CASSIQGGLETQYF

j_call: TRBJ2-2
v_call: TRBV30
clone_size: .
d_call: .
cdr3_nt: TGTGTCTGGAGTCGGGACACCGGGGAGCTGTTTTTT
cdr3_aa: CVWSRDTGELFF

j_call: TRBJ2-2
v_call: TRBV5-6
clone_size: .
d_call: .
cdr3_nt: TGTGCCAGCAGCTTGCGAGAGGGATCGATGTTTTTT
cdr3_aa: CASSLREGSMFF

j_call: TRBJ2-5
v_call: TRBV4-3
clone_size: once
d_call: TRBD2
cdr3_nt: TGCGCCAGCAGCCAAGATGTCGGGGGGGAGACCCAGTACTTC
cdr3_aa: CASSQDVGGETQYF

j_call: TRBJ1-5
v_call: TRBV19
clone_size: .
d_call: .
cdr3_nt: TGTGCCAGTAGTGGCGGACAGCGTTACAATCAGCCCCAGCATTTT
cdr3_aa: CASSGGQRYNQPQHF

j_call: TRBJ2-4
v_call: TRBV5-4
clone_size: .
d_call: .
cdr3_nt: TGTGCCAGCAGCTTCGGGGTAACCAAAAACATTCAGTACTTC
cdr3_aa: CASSFGVTKNIQYF

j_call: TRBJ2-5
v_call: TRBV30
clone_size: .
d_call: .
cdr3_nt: TGTGCCTGGAGGGGACTCCCGGGAGAGACCCAGTACTTC
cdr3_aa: CAWRGLPGETQYF

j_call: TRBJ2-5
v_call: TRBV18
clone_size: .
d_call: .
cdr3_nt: TGTGCCAGCTCAGCCGGACAGACAGCTTTGGGGACCCAGTACTTC
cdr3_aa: CASSAGQTALGTQYF

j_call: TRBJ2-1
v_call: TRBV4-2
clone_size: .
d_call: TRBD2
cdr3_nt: TGTGCCAGCAGCCAATTCTCCCTTACTAGCGGGGAGCAGTTCTTC
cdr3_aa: CASSQFSLTSGEQFF

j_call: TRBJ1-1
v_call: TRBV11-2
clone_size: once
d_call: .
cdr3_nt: TGTGCCAGCAGCTTCAGGGCGGGACGGCTCTTGAACACTGAAGCTTTCTTT
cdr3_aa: CASSFRAGRLLNTEAFF

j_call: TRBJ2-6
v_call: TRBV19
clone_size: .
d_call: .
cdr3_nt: TGTGCCAGTACTTTAAGGGGAAGCTCTGGGGCCAACGTCCTGACTTTC
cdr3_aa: CASTLRGSSGANVLTF

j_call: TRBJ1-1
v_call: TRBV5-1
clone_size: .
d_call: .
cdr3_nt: TGCGCCAGCAGCTTGTCTCCCGGGGGTGCGAACACTGAAGCTTTCTTT
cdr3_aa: CASSLSPGGANTEAFF

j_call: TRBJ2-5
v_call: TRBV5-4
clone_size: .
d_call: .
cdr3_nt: TGTGCCAGCAGCTTAGGACGGGAACAAGAGACCCAGTACTTC
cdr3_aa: CASSLGREQETQYF

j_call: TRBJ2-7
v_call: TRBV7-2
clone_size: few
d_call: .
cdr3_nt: TGTGCCAGCGGGTCCGGGACTGGCGTTTACGAGCAGTACTTC
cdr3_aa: CASGSGTGVYEQYF

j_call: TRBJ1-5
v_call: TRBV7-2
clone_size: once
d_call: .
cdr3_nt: TGTGCCAGCACTCTCGGCAATCAGCCCCAGCATTTT
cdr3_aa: CASTLGNQPQHF

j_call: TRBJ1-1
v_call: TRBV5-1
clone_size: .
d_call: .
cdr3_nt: TGCGCCAGCAGCTCCCTTGGGGGGGCAAACACTGAAGCTTTCTTT
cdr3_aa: CASSSLGGANTEAFF

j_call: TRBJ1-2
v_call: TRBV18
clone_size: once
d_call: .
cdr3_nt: TGTGCCAGCTCCCCCGGCGGGTCATTGTATGGCTACACCTTC
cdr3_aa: CASSPGGSLYGYTF

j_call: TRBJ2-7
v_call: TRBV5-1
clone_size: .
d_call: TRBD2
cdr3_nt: TGCGCCAGCAGCCCAAGACTAGCAACCTACGAGCAGTACTTC
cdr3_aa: CASSPRLATYEQYF

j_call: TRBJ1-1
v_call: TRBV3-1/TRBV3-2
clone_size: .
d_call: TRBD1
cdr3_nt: TGTGCCAGCAGCCAGGCGGGACAGGGGCGGGCTTTCTTT
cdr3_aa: CASSQAGQGRAFF

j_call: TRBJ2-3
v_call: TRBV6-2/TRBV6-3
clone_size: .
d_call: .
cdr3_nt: TGTGCCAGCAGCCCCCGAGGGTCCGGATCTAGAGATACGCAGTATTTT
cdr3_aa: CASSPRGSGSRDTQYF

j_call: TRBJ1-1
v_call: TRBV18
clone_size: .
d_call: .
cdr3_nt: TGTGCCAGCTCACCGCCGTCGACAGCTACTGAAGCTTTCTTT
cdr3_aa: CASSPPSTATEAFF

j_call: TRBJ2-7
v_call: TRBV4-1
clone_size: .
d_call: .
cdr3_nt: TGCGCCAGCAGCCAAGAGGCATTACAGACGTCTCGTGGGCAGTACTTC
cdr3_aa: CASSQEALQTSRGQYF

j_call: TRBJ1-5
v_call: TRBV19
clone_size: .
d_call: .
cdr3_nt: TGTGCCAGTAGTATACCAGGGATGGAGCCCCAGCATTTT
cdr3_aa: CASSIPGMEPQHF

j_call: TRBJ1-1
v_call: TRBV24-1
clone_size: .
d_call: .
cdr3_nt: TGTGCCACCAGTGAGCGGGGGGGGACTGAAGCTTTCTTT
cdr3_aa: CATSERGGTEAFF

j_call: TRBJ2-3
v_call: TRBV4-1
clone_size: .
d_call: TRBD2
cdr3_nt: TGCGCCAGCAGCCGGGTCCTAGCGGGAGGCCGAGATACGCAGTATTTT
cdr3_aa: CASSRVLAGGRDTQYF

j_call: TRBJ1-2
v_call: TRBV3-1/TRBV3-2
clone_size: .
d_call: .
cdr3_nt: TGTGCCAGCAGTTCAGGAGGGGGGGAAAATGGCTACACCTTC
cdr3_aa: CASSSGGGENGYTF

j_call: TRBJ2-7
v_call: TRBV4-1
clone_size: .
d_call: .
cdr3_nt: TGCGCCAGCAGCCCCGTGGCACCGGAGGCCTACGAGCAGTACTTC
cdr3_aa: CASSPVAPEAYEQYF

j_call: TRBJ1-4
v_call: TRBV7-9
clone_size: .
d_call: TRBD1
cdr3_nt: TGTGCCAGCAGACCCGGGACAGCCGGTGAAAAACTGTTTTTT
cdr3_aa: CASRPGTAGEKLFF

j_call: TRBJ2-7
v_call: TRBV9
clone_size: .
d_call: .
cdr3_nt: TGTGCCAGCAGCGTAGAAGGCGGATTCTACGAGCAGTACTTC
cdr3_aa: CASSVEGGFYEQYF

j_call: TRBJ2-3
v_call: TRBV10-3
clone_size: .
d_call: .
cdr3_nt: TGTGCCAGCGGGGGCGGGGCCTACACAGATACGCAGTATTTT
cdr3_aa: CASGGGAYTDTQYF

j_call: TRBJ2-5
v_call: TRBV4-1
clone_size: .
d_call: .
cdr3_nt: TGCGCCAGCAGCCAAGTGGTACAGGGCGGGGAGACCCAGTACTTC
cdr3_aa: CASSQVVQGGETQYF

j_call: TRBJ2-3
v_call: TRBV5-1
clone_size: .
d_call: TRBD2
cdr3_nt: TGCGCCAGCAGCCTTAGCGGGACTGGGACAGATACGCAGTATTTT
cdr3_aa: CASSLSGTGTDTQYF

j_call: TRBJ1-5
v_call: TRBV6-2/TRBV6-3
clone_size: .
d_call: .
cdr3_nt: TGTGCCAGCAGTTCCACCGGGACAAATCAGCCCCAGCATTTT
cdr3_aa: CASSSTGTNQPQHF

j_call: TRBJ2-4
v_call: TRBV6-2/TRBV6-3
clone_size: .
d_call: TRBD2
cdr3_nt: TGTGCCAGCAGTCGACTAGCGGAGATAAACATTCAGTACTTC
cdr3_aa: CASSRLAEINIQYF

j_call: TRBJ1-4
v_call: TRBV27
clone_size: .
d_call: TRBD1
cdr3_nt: TGTGCCAGCAGTTTATCGGGGACAGGGAGAGGCAATGAAAAACTGTTTTTT
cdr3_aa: CASSLSGTGRGNEKLFF

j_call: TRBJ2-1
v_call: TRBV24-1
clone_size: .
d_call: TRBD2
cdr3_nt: TGTGCCACCAGTGATTTGAGGGCGGCGGGGGGATACAATGAGCAGTTCTTC
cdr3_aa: CATSDLRAAGGYNEQFF

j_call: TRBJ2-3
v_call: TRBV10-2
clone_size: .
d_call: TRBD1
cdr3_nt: TGCGCCAGCAGGCCGATGGACAGGGGCTCTGAGGATACGCAGTATTTT
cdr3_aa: CASRPMDRGSEDTQYF

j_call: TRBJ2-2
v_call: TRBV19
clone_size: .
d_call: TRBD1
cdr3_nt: TGTGCCAGTAGTACCTTACAGGGGGCAGGGACCGGGGAGCTGTTTTTT
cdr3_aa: CASSTLQGAGTGELFF

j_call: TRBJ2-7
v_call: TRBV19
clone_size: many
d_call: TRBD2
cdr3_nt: TGTGCCAGTAGTATAGAGAGCGGGAGCTACGAGCAGTACTTC
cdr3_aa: CASSIESGSYEQYF

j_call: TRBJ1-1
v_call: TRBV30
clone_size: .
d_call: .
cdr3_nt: TGTGCCTGGAGTCCAGTAATCACTGAAGCTTTCTTT
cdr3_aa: CAWSPVITEAFF

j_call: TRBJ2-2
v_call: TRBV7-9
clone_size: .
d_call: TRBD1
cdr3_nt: TGTGCCAGCAGCTTGTACAGGGGGCAGGACACCGGGGAGCTGTTTTTT
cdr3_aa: CASSLYRGQDTGELFF

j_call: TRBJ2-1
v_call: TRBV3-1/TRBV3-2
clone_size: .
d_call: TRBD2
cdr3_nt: TGTGCCAGCAGCCAGACTAGCGGCTACTACAATGAGCAGTTCTTC
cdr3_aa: CASSQTSGYYNEQFF

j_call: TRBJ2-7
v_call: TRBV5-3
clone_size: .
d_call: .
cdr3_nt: TGTGCCAGAAGCTCTAGGGGCTACGAGCAGTACTTC
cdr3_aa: CARSSRGYEQYF

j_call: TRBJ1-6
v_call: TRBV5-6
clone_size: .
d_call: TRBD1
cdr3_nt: TGTGCCAGCAGCTCCGGACAGGGCCTAAATTCACCCCTCCACTTT
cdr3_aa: CASSSGQGLNSPLHF

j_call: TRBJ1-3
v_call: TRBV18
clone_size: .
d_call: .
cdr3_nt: TGTGCCAGCTCACCCGGGATAGCGAACACCATATATTTT
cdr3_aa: CASSPGIANTIYF

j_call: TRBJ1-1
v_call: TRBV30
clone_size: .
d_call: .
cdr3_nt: TGTGCCTGGTCCAGCAGGGGAGACACTGAAGCTTTCTTT
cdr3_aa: CAWSSRGDTEAFF

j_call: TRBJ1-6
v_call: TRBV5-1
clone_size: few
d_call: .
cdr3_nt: TGCGCCAGCAGCTTTTACGGCGGCGAGGGTTCACCCCTCCACTTT
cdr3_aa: CASSFYGGEGSPLHF

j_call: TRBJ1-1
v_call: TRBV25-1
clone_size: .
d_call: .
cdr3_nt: TGTGCCAGCAGTCAAACAGGGCTTTACACTGAAGCTTTCTTT
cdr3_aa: CASSQTGLYTEAFF

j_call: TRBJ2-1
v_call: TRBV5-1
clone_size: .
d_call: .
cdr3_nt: TGCGCCAGCAGCCGTACAGCCCCGGGAACCCGCATGTATGAGCAGTTCTTC
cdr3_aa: CASSRTAPGTRMYEQFF

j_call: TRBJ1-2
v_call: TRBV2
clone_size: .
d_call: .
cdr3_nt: TGTGCCAGCAGTGAGGGCCAGGCGTTAGTCTATGGCTACACCTTC
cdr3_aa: CASSEGQALVYGYTF

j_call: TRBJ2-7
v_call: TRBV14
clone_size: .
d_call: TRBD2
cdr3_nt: TGTGCCAGCAGCCAGACAGGGACTAGCGGCTTCTACGAGCAGTACTTC
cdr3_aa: CASSQTGTSGFYEQYF

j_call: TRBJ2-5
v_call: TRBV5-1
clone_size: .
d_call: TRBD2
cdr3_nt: TGCGCCAGCAGCTTGAACCCGGGGGGAGGGGAGACCCAGTACTTC
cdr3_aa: CASSLNPGGGETQYF

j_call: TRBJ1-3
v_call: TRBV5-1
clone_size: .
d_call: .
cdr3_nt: TGCGCCAGCAGCCTCGGGACACGTCTGGGAAACACCATATATTTT
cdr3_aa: CASSLGTRLGNTIYF

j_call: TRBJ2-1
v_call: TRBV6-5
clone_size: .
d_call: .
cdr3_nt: TGTGCCAGCAGGGAGGGATACAGCCCGGGGGAGTTCTTC
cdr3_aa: CASREGYSPGEFF